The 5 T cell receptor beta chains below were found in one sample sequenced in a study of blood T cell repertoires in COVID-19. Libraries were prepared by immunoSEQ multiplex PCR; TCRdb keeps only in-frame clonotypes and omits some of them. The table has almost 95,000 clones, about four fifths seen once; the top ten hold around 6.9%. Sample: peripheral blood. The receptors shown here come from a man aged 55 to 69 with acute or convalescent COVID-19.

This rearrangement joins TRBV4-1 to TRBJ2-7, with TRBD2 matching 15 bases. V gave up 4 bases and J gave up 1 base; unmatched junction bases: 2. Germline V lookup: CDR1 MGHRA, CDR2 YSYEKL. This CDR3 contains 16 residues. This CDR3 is CASSRGLAGGSYEQYF. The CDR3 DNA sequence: TGCGCCAGCAGCCGTGGACTAGCGGGGGGGTCCTACGAGCAGTACTTC.

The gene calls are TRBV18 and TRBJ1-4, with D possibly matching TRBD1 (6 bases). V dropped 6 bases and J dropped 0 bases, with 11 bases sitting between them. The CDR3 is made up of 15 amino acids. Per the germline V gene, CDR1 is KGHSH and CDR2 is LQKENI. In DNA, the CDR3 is TGTGCCAGCTCCGCGCAGGGGCCAACTAATGAAAAACTGTTTTTT. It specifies CASSAQGPTNEKLFF.

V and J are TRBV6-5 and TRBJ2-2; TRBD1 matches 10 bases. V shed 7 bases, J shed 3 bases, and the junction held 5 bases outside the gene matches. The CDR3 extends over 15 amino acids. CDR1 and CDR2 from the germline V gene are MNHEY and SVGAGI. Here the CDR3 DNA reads TGTGCCAGCAACCCCGGGACAGGGGACACCGGGGAGCTGTTTTTT. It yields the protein CASNPGTGDTGELFF.

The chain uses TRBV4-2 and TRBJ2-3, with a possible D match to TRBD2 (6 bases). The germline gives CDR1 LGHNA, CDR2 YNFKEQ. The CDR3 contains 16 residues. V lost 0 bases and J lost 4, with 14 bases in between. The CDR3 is CASSQDWAGGADTQYF. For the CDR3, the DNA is TGTGCCAGCAGCCAAGATTGGGCAGGCGGGGCAGATACGCAGTATTTT.

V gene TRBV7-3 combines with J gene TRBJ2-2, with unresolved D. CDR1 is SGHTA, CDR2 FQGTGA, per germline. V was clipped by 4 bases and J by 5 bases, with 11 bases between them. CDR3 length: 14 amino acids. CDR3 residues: CASSSSPMTGELFF. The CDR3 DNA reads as TGTGCCAGCAGCTCTTCTCCTATGACCGGGGAGCTGTTTTTT.